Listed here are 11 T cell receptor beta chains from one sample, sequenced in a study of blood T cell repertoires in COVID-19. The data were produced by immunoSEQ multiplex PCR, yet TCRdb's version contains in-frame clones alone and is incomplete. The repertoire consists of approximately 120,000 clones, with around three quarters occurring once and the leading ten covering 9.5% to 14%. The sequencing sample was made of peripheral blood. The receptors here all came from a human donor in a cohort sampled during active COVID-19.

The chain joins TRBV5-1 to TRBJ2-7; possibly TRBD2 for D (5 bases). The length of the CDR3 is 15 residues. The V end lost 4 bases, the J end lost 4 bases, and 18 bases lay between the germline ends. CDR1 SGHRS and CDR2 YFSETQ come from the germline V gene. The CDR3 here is CASSNGRGNLYEQYF. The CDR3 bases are TGCGCCAGCAGCAACGGACGGGGTAACCTATACGAGCAGTACTTC.

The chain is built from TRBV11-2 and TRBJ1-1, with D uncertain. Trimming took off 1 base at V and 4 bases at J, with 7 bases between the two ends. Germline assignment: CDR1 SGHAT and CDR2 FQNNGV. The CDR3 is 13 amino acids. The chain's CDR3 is CASSLGRGTEAFF. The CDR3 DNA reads TGTGCCAGCAGCTTAGGACGAGGCACTGAAGCTTTCTTT.

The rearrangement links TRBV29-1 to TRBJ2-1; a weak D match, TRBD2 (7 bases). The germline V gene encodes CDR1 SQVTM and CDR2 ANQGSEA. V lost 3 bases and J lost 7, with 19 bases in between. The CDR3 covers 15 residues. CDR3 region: CSVEVWGGGLNEQFF. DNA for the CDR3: TGCAGCGTTGAGGTTTGGGGGGGCGGCTTGAATGAGCAGTTCTTC.

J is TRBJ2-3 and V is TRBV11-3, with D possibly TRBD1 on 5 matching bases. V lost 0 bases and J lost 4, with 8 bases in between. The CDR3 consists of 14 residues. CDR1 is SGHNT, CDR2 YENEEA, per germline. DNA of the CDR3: TGTGCCAGCAGCTTAGAGGCAGGGTCAGATACGCAGTATTTT. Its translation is CASSLEAGSDTQYF.

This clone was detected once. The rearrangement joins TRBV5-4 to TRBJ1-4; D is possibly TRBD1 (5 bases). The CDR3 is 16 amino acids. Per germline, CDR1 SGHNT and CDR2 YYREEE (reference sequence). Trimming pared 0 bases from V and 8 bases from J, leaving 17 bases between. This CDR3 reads CASSLAISSGLEKLFF. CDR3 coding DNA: TGTGCCAGCAGCTTGGCCATTTCGTCAGGGTTGGAAAAACTGTTTTTT.

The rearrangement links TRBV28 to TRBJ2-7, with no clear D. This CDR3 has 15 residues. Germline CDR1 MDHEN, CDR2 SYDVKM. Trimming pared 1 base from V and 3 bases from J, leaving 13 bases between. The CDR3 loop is CASSLLVRLGYEQYF. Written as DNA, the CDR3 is TGTGCCAGCAGTTTATTAGTCAGGCTGGGCTACGAGCAGTACTTC.

The CDR3 protein is CAWSVRQGDVGYTF. CDR3 bases: TGTGCCTGGAGTGTACGACAGGGGGATGTGGGCTACACCTTC. This chain joins TRBV30 and TRBJ1-2, with 9 bases matching TRBD1. CDR3 length: 14 amino acids. Unmatched junction bases numbered 7, after V lost 0 bases and J lost 8 bases. The germline gives CDR1 GTSNPN, CDR2 SVGIG (reference sequence).

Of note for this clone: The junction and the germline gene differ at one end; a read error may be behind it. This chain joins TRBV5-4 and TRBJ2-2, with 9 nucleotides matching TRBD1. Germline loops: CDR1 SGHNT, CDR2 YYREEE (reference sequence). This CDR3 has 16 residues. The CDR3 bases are TGTGCCATCAGCTTCCGGGACAGGGCCGTCCTTGGGGAGCTGTTTTTT. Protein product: CAISFRDRAVLGELFF.

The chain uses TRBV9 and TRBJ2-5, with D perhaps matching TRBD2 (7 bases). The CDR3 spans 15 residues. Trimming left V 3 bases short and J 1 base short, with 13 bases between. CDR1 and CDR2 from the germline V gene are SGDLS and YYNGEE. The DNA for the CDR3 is TGTGCCAGCAGCGAGGGGGGGAGACCCCAAGAGACCCAGTACTTC. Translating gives CASSEGGRPQETQYF.

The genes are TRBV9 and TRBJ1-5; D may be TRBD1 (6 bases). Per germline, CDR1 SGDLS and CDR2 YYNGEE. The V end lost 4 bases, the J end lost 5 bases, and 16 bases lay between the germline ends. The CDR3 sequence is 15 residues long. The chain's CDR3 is CASSPGGGGDQPQHF. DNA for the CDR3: TGTGCCAGCAGCCCAGGAGGGGGGGGCGATCAGCCCCAGCATTTT.

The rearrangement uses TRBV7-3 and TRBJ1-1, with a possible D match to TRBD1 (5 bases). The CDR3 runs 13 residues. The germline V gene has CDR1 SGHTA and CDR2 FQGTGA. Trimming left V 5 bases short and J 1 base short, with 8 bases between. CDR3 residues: CASSITGNTEAFF. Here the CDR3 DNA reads TGTGCCAGCAGCATCACAGGGAACACTGAAGCTTTCTTT.